This T cell receptor (beta chain) stems from a study of T-cell memory formation after mild COVID-19. Looking at the study overall: In these data, TCR clusters were largely donor specific.

The TCR alpha and TCR beta cDNA libraries, bearing sample barcodes and UMIs, were generated by 5'RACE using constant-segment primers. One entry per CDR3 protein, called by TCRdb with MiXCR from the 5' RACE reads. The sample consists of around 310,000 distinct CDR3 sequences, more than 20% of them appearing once. This clonotype was observed many times. The antigen remains undetermined. Regarding the study as a whole: Some responding clones appeared in pre-infection memory, suggesting cross-reactive memory joined. Among clones contracting day 15 to 85, CD4/CD8 was balanced, whereas later expanders leaned CD4+.

The sequence derives from a man aged 18 to 35 who had mild COVID-19 (a few samples of this study predate the infection). Cell type and time point are not known. What was sequenced was PBMCs or a T cell subset sorted from them (not recorded which).

Written as DNA, the CDR3 is TGTGCCAGCAGCAGAGGGGGGACCAGCTCCTACAATGAGCAGTTCTTC. Its translation: CASSRGGTSSYNEQFF. The chain links TRBV3-1 to TRBJ2-1; possibly TRBD1 or TRBD2 for D (6 bases each). From germline, CDR1 is LGHDT and CDR2 YNNKEL (reference sequence). The CDR3 sequence is 16 residues long. V was pared by 5 bases and J by 0 bases, with 14 bases between.